Listed below are T cell receptor beta chains from one sample, sequenced in a study of T-cell memory formation after mild COVID-19. One entry per CDR3 protein, called by TCRdb with MiXCR from the 5' RACE reads. The data show hundreds of thousands of distinct CDR3 sequences, about 15% seen once. What was sequenced was PBMCs or a T cell subset sorted from them (not recorded which). Receptors were obtained from a man aged 18-30 years who had mild COVID-19 (a few samples of this study predate the infection). Cell type and time point are not known. Each CDR3 is given with its conserved first and last residue. A D gene is named only where the DNA matches it firmly. Size is omitted from some rows. Given values are once, few, many or a class for expanded clones.

TRBJ2-1 | TRBD2 | TRBV5-1 | . | TGCGCCAGCAGCCTGAAGGCTAGCGGGGGTTACAATCCCAATGAGCAGTTCTTC | CASSLKASGGYNPNEQFF
TRBJ1-2 | TRBD1 | TRBV7-2 | few | TGTGCCAGCAGCCCACGACAGGGAATAGGCTATGGCTACACCTTC | CASSPRQGIGYGYTF
TRBJ2-3 | TRBD1 | TRBV18 | few | TGTGCCAGCTCACCACGGACAGGGGCGGGCGCAGATACGCAGTATTTT | CASSPRTGAGADTQYF
TRBJ2-6 | . | TRBV6-5 | . | TGTGCCAGCAGTTTGCTACTCTCTGGGGCCAACGTCCTGACTTTC | CASSLLLSGANVLTF
TRBJ2-3 | TRBD2 | TRBV4-2 | . | TGTGCCAGCAGCCAGGAGGGCCAGCGGGGGAGCACAGATACGCAGTATTTT | CASSQEGQRGSTDTQYF
TRBJ2-3 | TRBD2 | TRBV4-1 | few | TGCGCCAGCAGCCAAGGGGCCTCACTAGCGGGGCGCGCAGATACGCAGTATTTT | CASSQGASLAGRADTQYF
TRBJ2-3 | . | TRBV7-6 | few | TGTGCCAGCAGCTTAGATTGGGGGAGCACAGATACGCAGTATTTT | CASSLDWGSTDTQYF
TRBJ2-2 | . | TRBV7-3 | . | TGTGCCAGCCAACAGGGGAGGGCCGGGGAGCTGTTTTTT | CASQQGRAGELFF
TRBJ2-1 | TRBD2 | TRBV20-1 | . | TGCAGTGCTAGAGATCGGTCGGGAGCGGGGGTCTACAATGAGCAGTTCTTC | CSARDRSGAGVYNEQFF
TRBJ2-1 | . | TRBV7-2 | few | TGTGCCAGCAGCTTAGTGCTGGACAATGAGCAGTTCTTC | CASSLVLDNEQFF
TRBJ2-1 | TRBD2 | TRBV12-3/TRBV12-4 | few | TGTGCCAGCCTAGCGGGGGGGTACAATGAGCAGTTCTTC | CASLAGGYNEQFF
TRBJ2-3 | . | TRBV10-3 | few | TGTGCCATCAGTCCGAGCCAGGGGGGACTTTTACAGTATTTT | CAISPSQGGLLQYF
TRBJ1-6 | . | TRBV5-6 | . | TGTGCCAGCAGCTTGGCGCCCTCCAGGGGAATTTCACCCCTCCACTTT | CASSLAPSRGISPLHF
TRBJ2-3 | TRBD2 | TRBV12-3/TRBV12-4 | many | TGTGCCAGCAGGCCGGGACTAGCTGCAGATACGCAGTATTTT | CASRPGLAADTQYF
TRBJ2-1 | . | TRBV11-1 | . | TGTGCCAGCAGATCGCTCGTTGGGCAGTTCTTC | CASRSLVGQFF